This TCR beta chain was recorded in a study of T-cell reconstitution after alpha-beta-depleted transplantation in children. Germline values: CDR1 KGHSH, CDR2 LQKENI. The CDR3 has 15 amino acids. The V and J ends lost 3 bases and 1 base respectively, with 12 bases between them. During its preparation, the TCRbeta library received unique molecular identifiers. TCRdb redid the calling of the PCR reads with MiXCR, one entry per CDR3 protein. The table has some 400,000 distinct CDR3 sequences, around 21% seen once. This TCR was sampled from a human donor who donated a stem cell graft to a child with acute myeloid leukemia. This sample comprised PBMCs from the stem cell graft donor, obtained from the stem cell graft. The genes are TRBV18 and TRBJ2-5, with D unclear. As DNA, the CDR3 is TGTGCCAGCTCACCGTCCCAGGCAAGCCAAGAGACCCAGTACTTC. Protein product: CASSPSQASQETQYF.